This T cell receptor (beta chain) was identified in a study of CD4 T cells in relation to SARS-CoV-2 and coronaviruses. Using immunoSEQ multiplex PCR, the repertoire was profiled, and TCRdb retains in-frame clones only, with some absent. The sample includes around 15,000 clones, around 77% of them seen just once. CD4+ T cells from unexposed donors were obtained before the COVID-19 pandemic (2011-2018). CD4+ T cells were isolated from the cells after about ten days of culture. V shed 2 bases and J 7 bases; nucleotides not matched to a gene: 3. CDR1 and CDR2 (germline): SGHDT, YYEEEE. The CDR3 loop spans 14 amino acids. This clone was counted only a few times. Its antigen is not known.

The sequence derives from a human donor in good health. The rearrangement joins TRBV5-6 to TRBJ1-4, with 9 positions matching TRBD1. Material: CD4+ T cells from PBMCs, cultured in vitro. CDR3 bases: TGTGCCAGCAGCTTCGGACAGGGGAGTGAAAAACTGTTTTTT. It is translated as CASSFGQGSEKLFF.